This section outlines one T cell receptor (beta chain) sequence together with its context. Its antigen is not known. The data were obtained in a study of beta chain features in type 1 diabetes. The study's findings and limits: All four CD4+ subsets of Type 1 diabetes patients contained TCRB CDR3s that were moderately but significantly shorter.

Reverse transcription of all isolated RNA meant that expressed TCRB transcripts were sequenced. The protocol was immunoSEQ multiplex PCR, while the TCRdb copy is restricted to in-frame clones and leaves out a portion. The sample carries a few hundred thousand clones, approximately 25% recorded once. Germline V lookup: CDR1 SGHAT, CDR2 FQDESV (reference sequence). This CDR3 comprises 15 residues. With 9 bases removed from V and 9 bases from J, the gap between germline ends came to 24 bases. Sequences were obtained from naive CD4+ T cells from blood. This chain uses TRBV11-1 with TRBJ2-1, with D possibly TRBD2 on 5 matching bases. This receptor was taken from a woman between 25 and 40 years old with type 1 diabetes. The CDR3 loop reads CASSLSVQVSSEQFF. CDR3 in DNA: TGTGCCAGTTCTCTTAGCGTTCAGGTCAGCAGTGAGCAGTTCTTC.